Listed here are 18 T cell receptor beta chains from one sample, sequenced in a study of naive and memory T cell subsets. Findings of the study overall: A few larger clonotypes appeared in naive repertoires, especially CD8, possibly memory cells re-expressing CD45RA.

These receptors have no known antigen. Both TRBC1 and TRBC2 were covered by a beta constant-region primer of two equimolar oligonucleotides. Nested alpha and beta constant-region primers with the SP2 primer drove four PCR rounds on ligated cDNA. TCRdb reanalysed the UMI-ligation and nested PCR reads using MiXCR and keeps one entry per CDR3 protein. The sample holds roughly 83,000 distinct CDR3 sequences; roughly 12% are singletons and the top ten take about 0.14%. Sequencing input: naive CD4+ T cells from blood. The receptors here all came from a human donor in good health.

V is TRBV20-1 and J is TRBJ2-3, with 12 bases aligning to TRBD2. The CDR3 is 14 residues long. CDR1 and CDR2 from the germline V gene are DFQATT and SNEGSKA (reference sequence). Trimming at V came to 6 bases and at J to 3 bases, leaving 4 bases not matched to a gene. The CDR3 loop is CSARTSGATDTQYF. DNA for the CDR3: TGCAGTGCCCGGACTAGCGGGGCAACAGATACGCAGTATTTT.

V gene TRBV12-1 combines with J gene TRBJ2-3; the table's TRBD2 call for D was not verified on the DNA. TRBV12-1 is termed a pseudogene. This CDR3 comprises 20 residues. The CDR3 bases are TGTGCCAGCAGCTTTTACATCCCAAAACTACTAGCGGGGGGGCCTTATACGCAGTATTTT. Translating gives CASSFYIPKLLAGGPYTQYF.

V gene TRBV7-9 combines with J gene TRBJ1-5; 8 bases are a match to TRBD1. This CDR3 has 15 residues. Germline V CDR1 and CDR2: SEHNR, FQNEAQ (reference sequence). With V trimmed by 5 bases and J by 4 bases, 7 bases remained unmatched. CDR3 DNA: TGTGCCAGCAGCGATGGACAGGGACTGAATCAGCCCCAGCATTTT. Its translation is CASSDGQGLNQPQHF.

The chain combines TRBV18 with TRBJ2-1; no firm D call. V gave up 3 bases and J gave up 5 bases, with 11 bases separating them. Germline-derived CDR1 and CDR2 are KGHSH and LQKENI. CDR3 length: 14 amino acids. CDR3 region: CASSPEVQDNEQFF. The DNA for the CDR3 is TGTGCCAGCTCACCCGAGGTTCAGGACAATGAGCAGTTCTTC.

In this sample, this clonotype turned up a few times. The V gene is TRBV10-2, the J gene TRBJ2-5; 7 bases agree with TRBD1. Germline V gene sequence: CDR1 WSHSY, CDR2 SAAADI. CDR3 size: 15 residues. Trimming took 6 bases from V and 0 from J; bases not matched to a gene: 7. The CDR3 DNA reads TGCGCCAGCAGAAGATGGACAGGAGACCAAGAGACCCAGTACTTC. Translation: CASRRWTGDQETQYF.

A remark on this clonotype: Compared with germline, one end of the junction differs, possibly owing to a read error. The rearrangement uses TRBV7-7 and TRBJ2-5; 7 bases match TRBD2. The CDR3 loop spans 14 amino acids. Looked up from germline, CDR1 is SSHAT and CDR2 is FNYEAQ (reference sequence). CDR3 residues: CASSLAGAGETQYF. Written as DNA, the CDR3 is TGTGCTAGCAGCTTGGCGGGAGCGGGAGAGACCCAGTACTTC.

This chain uses TRBV7-2 with TRBJ1-1; 10 nucleotides align to TRBD1. Per germline, CDR1 SGHTA and CDR2 FQGNSA. Trimming at V came to 6 bases and at J to 9 bases, leaving 10 bases not matched to a gene. The CDR3 has 14 amino acids. CDR3 in amino acids: CASRRQGANRKAFF. The CDR3 nucleotides are TGTGCCAGCAGGAGACAGGGGGCAAACAGGAAAGCTTTCTTT.

This clonotype was counted a few times. The CDR3 bases are TGTGCCAGCAGCCCCCAGGGACAGTCACTTAACTATGGCTACACCTTC. Residues: CASSPQGQSLNYGYTF. This chain uses TRBV3-2 with TRBJ1-2; the table calls TRBD1, which could not be checked here. TRBV3-2 has pseudogene status. CDR3 length: 16 amino acids.

The chain employs TRBV5-1 and TRBJ2-3; the D gene is possibly TRBD2 (5 bases). Germline values: CDR1 SGHRS, CDR2 YFSETQ. The length of the CDR3 is 16 residues. Trimming took off 0 bases at V and 2 bases at J, with 13 bases between the two ends. In DNA, the CDR3 is TGCGCCAGCAGCTTGGAAGGCGGAGGCGTCACAGATACGCAGTATTTT. Translating gives CASSLEGGGVTDTQYF. Using reference TRBV5-1 and TRBJ2-3 for the parts outside the CDR3, the full variable domain is KAGVTQTPRYLIKTRGQQVTLSCSPISGHRSVSWYQQTPGQGLQFLFEYFSETQRNKGNFPGRFSGRQFSNSRSEMNVSTLELGDSALYLCASSLEGGGVTDTQYFGPGTRLTVL.

This clonotype appeared a few times. The V call is TRBV6-2 or TRBV6-3, the J call TRBJ1-4; TRBD1 matches at 7 bases. The ends lost 5 bases at V and 3 bases at J; junction bases unmatched: 6. From germline, CDR1 is MNHEY and CDR2 SVGEGT. The CDR3 totals 15 residues. The CDR3 reads CASSAQGTANEKLFF. CDR3 DNA: TGTGCCAGCAGTGCTCAGGGGACAGCTAATGAAAAACTGTTTTTT.

This clonotype has more than one count but fewer than ten. The chain joins TRBV3-1 to TRBJ2-7; D is possibly TRBD2 (5 bases). CDR3 size: 15 residues. Germline CDR1 and CDR2: LGHDT and YNNKEL (reference sequence). Trimming took off 0 bases at V and 7 bases at J, with 16 bases between the two ends. The chain's CDR3 is CASSQDSWERREQYF. CDR3 coding DNA: TGTGCCAGCAGCCAAGATTCTTGGGAGCGGAGGGAGCAGTACTTC.

The table lists this clonotype with many counts. The rearrangement links TRBV20-1 to TRBJ2-2; 7 nucleotides match TRBD2. V lost 2 bases and J lost 6; bases outside the gene matches: 9. The CDR3 sequence is 15 residues long. Germline CDR1 is DFQATT and CDR2 is SNEGSKA (reference sequence). The CDR3 protein is CSARNQLASAGELFF. CDR3 DNA: TGCAGTGCTAGAAACCAACTAGCGTCCGCCGGGGAGCTGTTTTTT.

The chain joins TRBV7-9 to TRBJ2-1; 9 bases are a match to TRBD2. The CDR3 has 16 amino acids. The germline gives CDR1 SEHNR, CDR2 FQNEAQ (reference sequence). The ends lost 0 bases at V and 2 bases at J; junction bases unmatched: 2. The CDR3 loop is CASSLAAGGPYNEQFF. The DNA for the CDR3 is TGTGCCAGCAGCTTAGCAGCGGGAGGACCCTACAATGAGCAGTTCTTC.

This clonotype was observed a few times. The gene calls are TRBV28 and TRBJ2-1; TRBD2 might be the D (5 bases). Between the trimmed V and J ends, which lost 2 bases and 4 bases, there was a span of 12 bases. Germline loops: CDR1 MDHEN, CDR2 SYDVKM. This CDR3 comprises 15 residues. Here the CDR3 reads CASSLATSLYNEQFF. For the CDR3, the DNA is TGTGCCAGCAGTTTAGCTACTAGTCTATACAATGAGCAGTTCTTC.

This clonotype was recorded at least ten times. The rearrangement uses TRBV30 and TRBJ2-1; D is perhaps TRBD2 (5 bases). The CDR3 is 15 residues long. The V gene lost 0 bases and the J gene lost 6 bases, with 15 bases spanning the gap. The V gene's germline CDR1 is GTSNPN and CDR2 SVGIG (reference sequence). The CDR3 here is CAWSVSRVLVNEQFF. The CDR3 nucleotides read TGTGCCTGGAGTGTTTCGAGGGTCCTGGTCAATGAGCAGTTCTTC.

The DNA for the CDR3 is TGTGCCAGCAGTCCTCATGACAGGGGGCGTTCACCCCTCCACTTT. Translation: CASSPHDRGRSPLHF. The chain combines TRBV27 with TRBJ1-6, with 10 bases matching TRBD1. The CDR3 has 15 amino acids. CDR1 and CDR2 from the germline V gene are MNHEY and SMNVEV (reference sequence). Unmatched junction bases numbered 7, after V lost 5 bases and J lost 9 bases.

This chain connects TRBV30 to TRBJ2-7; maybe TRBD1 (6 bases). The CDR3 length is 12 residues. Germline V lookup: CDR1 GTSNPN, CDR2 SVGIG (reference sequence). The V gene lost 3 bases and the J gene lost 3 bases, with 9 bases spanning the gap. CDR3 DNA: TGTGCCTGGAGCCAACAGGGCTACGAGCAGTACTTC. Translated: CAWSQQGYEQYF.

This chain uses TRBV4-2 with TRBJ2-6; D is possibly TRBD2 (5 bases). Trimming removed 0 bases at V and 0 bases at J, with 9 bases between. The CDR3 is 17 residues long. CDR1 is LGHNA, CDR2 YNFKEQ, per germline. CDR3: CASSQDEDFSGANVLTF. The CDR3 DNA is TGTGCCAGCAGCCAAGATGAGGACTTCTCTGGGGCCAACGTCCTGACTTTC.